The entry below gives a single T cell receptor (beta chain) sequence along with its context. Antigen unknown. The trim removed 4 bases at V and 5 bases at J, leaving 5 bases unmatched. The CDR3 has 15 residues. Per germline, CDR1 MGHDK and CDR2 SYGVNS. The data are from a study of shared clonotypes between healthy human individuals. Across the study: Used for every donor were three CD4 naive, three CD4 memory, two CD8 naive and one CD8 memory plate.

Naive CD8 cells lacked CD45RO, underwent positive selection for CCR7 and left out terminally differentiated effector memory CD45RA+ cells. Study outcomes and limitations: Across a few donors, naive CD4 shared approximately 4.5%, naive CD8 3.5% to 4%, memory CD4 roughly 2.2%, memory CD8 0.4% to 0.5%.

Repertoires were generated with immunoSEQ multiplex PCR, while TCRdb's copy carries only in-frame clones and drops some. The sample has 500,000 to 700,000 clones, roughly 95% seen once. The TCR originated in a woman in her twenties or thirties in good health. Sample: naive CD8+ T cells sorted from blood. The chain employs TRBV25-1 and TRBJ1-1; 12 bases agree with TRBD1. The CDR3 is CASSGRDRGRTEAFF. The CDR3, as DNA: TGTGCCAGCAGTGGGCGGGACAGGGGGCGAACTGAAGCTTTCTTT.